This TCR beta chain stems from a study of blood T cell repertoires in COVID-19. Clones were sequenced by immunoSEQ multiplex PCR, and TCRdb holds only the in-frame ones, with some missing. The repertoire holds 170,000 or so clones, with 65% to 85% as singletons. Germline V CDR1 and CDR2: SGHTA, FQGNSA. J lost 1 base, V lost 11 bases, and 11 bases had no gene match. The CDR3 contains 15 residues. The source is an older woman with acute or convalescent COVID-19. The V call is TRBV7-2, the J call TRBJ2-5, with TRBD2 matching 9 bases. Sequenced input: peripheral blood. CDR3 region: CAASRSGGFQETQYF. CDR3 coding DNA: TGTGCCGCCTCCAGGAGCGGGGGGTTCCAAGAGACCCAGTACTTC.